These 7 T cell receptor beta chains were sequenced from one sample in a study of blood T cells in healthy people across ages (dated by TCRdb to between 2014 and 2017). The method behind the library was 5' RACE. For sequencing, an Illumina HiSeq 2500 was employed. A second PCR of roughly 7 to 12 cycles was run with a J-beta primer mix and a sample-barcoded 5' primer. Using fastp at Q25 and MiXCR, TCRdb reprocessed the public reads and kept productive beta chains. Each record represents a unique CDR3 protein, reported with the most common genes and DNA among its rows. For this sample there are 2 million or so distinct CDR3 sequences; around 50% appear just once. Around 2.1% of the sample comes from the top ten. Sequenced material: blood. The receptors here all came from a woman in her forties in good health.

The genes are TRBV28 and TRBJ2-1; maybe TRBD2 (6 bases). This CDR3 is 12 amino acids long. Between the trimmed V and J ends, which lost 10 bases and 14 bases, there was a span of 21 bases. The germline gives CDR1 MDHEN, CDR2 SYDVKM. Written as DNA, the CDR3 is TGTGCCATCAATTCCCTCGGGGGATTTGAGTTCTTC. Amino acids: CAINSLGGFEFF.

This chain joins TRBV6-6 and TRBJ2-1; 10 bases agree with TRBD2. Germline lookup yields CDR1 MNHNY and CDR2 SVGAGI (reference sequence). The CDR3 runs 16 residues. The trim removed 5 bases at V and 7 bases at J, leaving 11 bases unmatched. The CDR3 region has the DNA TGTGCCAGCAGTCCACCAGCGGGGGGGCAGAGGAATGAGCAGTTCTTC. Protein sequence: CASSPPAGGQRNEQFF.

Regarding this clonotype: At one boundary the junction diverges from the germline segment, which might be a read error. The V and J genes are TRBV4-2 and TRBJ1-4, with TRBD1 identical over 7 bases. Germline assignment: CDR1 LGHNA and CDR2 YNFKEQ. This CDR3 spans 15 amino acids. CDR3 sequence (DNA): TGTGCCAGCAACCAAGGTACAGGGGCTAATGAAAAACTGTTTTTT. As protein: CASNQGTGANEKLFF.

This clonotype was observed a handful of times. The chain employs TRBV7-2 and TRBJ1-5, with TRBD1 matching over 8 bases. The ends lost 0 bases at V and 4 bases at J; junction bases unmatched: 11. The CDR3 runs 18 residues. From germline, CDR1 is SGHTA and CDR2 FQGNSA. CDR3 in amino acids: CASSLAGGAGGVNQPQHF. The CDR3 DNA reads TGTGCCAGCAGCTTAGCGGGGGGGGCAGGGGGCGTGAATCAGCCCCAGCATTTT. The full variable domain, completed using reference TRBV7-2 and TRBJ1-5, is GAGVSQSPSNKVTEKGKDVELRCDPISGHTALYWYRQSLGQGLEFLIYFQGNSAPDKSGLPSDRFSAERTGGSVSTLTIQRTQQEDSAVYLCASSLAGGAGGVNQPQHFGDGTRLSIL.

V and J are TRBV24-1 and TRBJ1-2; no reliable D call. This CDR3 has 12 residues. CDR1 is KGHDR, CDR2 SFDVKD, per germline. V dropped 4 bases and J dropped 3 bases, with 5 bases sitting between them. The CDR3 DNA sequence: TGTGCCACCAGTGAGGGAGACTATGGCTACACCTTC. Protein product: CATSEGDYGYTF.

The chain links TRBV7-2 to TRBJ2-7; the match to TRBD2 covers 8 bases. CDR3 length equals 15 residues. Germline V gene data show CDR1 as SGHTA and CDR2 as FQGNSA. Trimming cost V 3 bases and J 1 base; bases outside gene matches: 5. CDR3 coding DNA: TGTGCCAGCAGCTTCGGGGGACTAGGATCCTACGAGCAGTACTTC. Protein sequence: CASSFGGLGSYEQYF.

This clonotype has more than one count but fewer than ten. The chain recombines TRBV12-3 or TRBV12-4 with TRBJ2-5, with D possibly TRBD2 on 6 matching bases. Trimming shortened V by 2 bases and J by 5 bases, and 18 bases separated the two germline ends. The CDR3 is 16 residues long. In DNA, the CDR3 is TGTGCCAGCAGTTTAATCCTGACGGGGGTGGCTGAGACCCAGTACTTC. Amino acids: CASSLILTGVAETQYF.